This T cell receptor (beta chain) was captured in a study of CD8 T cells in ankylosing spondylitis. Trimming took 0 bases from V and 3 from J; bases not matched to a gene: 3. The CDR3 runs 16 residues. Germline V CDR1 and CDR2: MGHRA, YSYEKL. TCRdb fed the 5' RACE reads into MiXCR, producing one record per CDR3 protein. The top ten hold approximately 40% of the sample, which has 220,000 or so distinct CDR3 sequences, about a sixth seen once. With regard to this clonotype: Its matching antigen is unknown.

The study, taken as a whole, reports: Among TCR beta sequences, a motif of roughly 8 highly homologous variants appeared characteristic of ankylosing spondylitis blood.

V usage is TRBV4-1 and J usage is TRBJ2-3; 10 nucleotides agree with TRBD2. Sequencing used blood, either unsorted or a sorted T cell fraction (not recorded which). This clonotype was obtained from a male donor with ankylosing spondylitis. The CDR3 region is CASSQDPAGGTDTQYF. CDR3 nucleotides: TGCGCCAGCAGCCAAGACCCAGCGGGGGGGACAGATACGCAGTATTTT.